Listed below are T cell receptor beta chains from one sample, sequenced in a study of blood T cell repertoires in COVID-19. TCRdb's table, derived via immunoSEQ multiplex PCR, lists solely in-frame clones and lacks some. This repertoire shows about 400,000 clones, roughly 90% found once; its top ten account for more than 0.85%. Sequences were obtained from PBMCs or T cells enriched from blood (not recorded which). These receptors were collected from a woman under 40 with acute COVID-19. Both conserved end residues are part of each CDR3. D genes are given only for firm matches. The listing skips clone size in some rows; elsewhere it reads once, few, many or a size class.

j_call | clone_size | d_call | v_call | cdr3_aa | cdr3_nt
TRBJ1-2 | NA | TRBD1 | TRBV12-3/TRBV12-4 | CASSRTGGFGYTF | TGTGCCAGCAGTAGGACAGGGGGTTTTGGCTACACCTTC
TRBJ1-5 | NA | TRBD1 | TRBV19 | CASSSAQGRWQPQHF | TGTGCCAGTAGTAGCGCACAGGGGAGGTGGCAGCCCCAGCATTTT
TRBJ1-1 | NA | NA | TRBV9 | CASSVGFYTEAFF | TGTGCCAGCAGCGTCGGGTTTTACACTGAAGCTTTCTTT
TRBJ2-7 | NA | NA | TRBV3-1/TRBV3-2 | CASSQGDYEQYF | TGTGCCAGCAGCCAAGGCGACTACGAGCAGTACTTC
TRBJ2-3 | NA | TRBD1 | TRBV24-1 | CATSDLGTGTSTDTQYF | TGTGCCACCAGTGATTTGGGGACAGGGACGTCCACAGATACGCAGTATTTT
TRBJ1-4 | NA | TRBD1 | TRBV29-1 | CSVRTGGTKLFF | TGCAGCGTTCGGACAGGGGGAACAAAACTGTTTTTT
TRBJ2-1 | NA | TRBD1 | TRBV27 | CASSLGTGGHNEQFF | TGTGCCAGCAGTCTCGGGACAGGGGGGCACAATGAGCAGTTCTTC
TRBJ2-4 | NA | TRBD2 | TRBV2 | CASRELAGVWRNIQYF | TGTGCCAGCAGGGAACTAGCGGGGGTGTGGCGAAACATTCAGTACTTC
TRBJ2-3 | NA | TRBD2 | TRBV29-1 | CSVDGGGGTDTQYF | TGCAGCGTTGATGGTGGGGGGGGCACAGATACGCAGTATTTT
TRBJ1-1 | NA | NA | TRBV24-1 | CATSLNTEAFF | TGTGCCACCAGCCTTAACACTGAAGCTTTCTTT
TRBJ2-2 | NA | NA | TRBV7-2 | CASSFRLGVGELFF | TGTGCCAGCAGCTTTAGGTTAGGGGTCGGGGAGCTGTTTTTT
TRBJ1-3 | NA | NA | TRBV28 | CASSFTGFGNTIYF | TGTGCCAGCAGTTTTACAGGGTTTGGAAACACCATATATTTT
TRBJ1-1 | once | NA | TRBV7-2 | CASSLTQSRGYTEAFF | TGTGCCAGCAGCTTAACCCAATCCCGCGGGTACACTGAAGCTTTCTTT
TRBJ1-1 | NA | TRBD1 | TRBV6-1 | CASSETGFGTEAFF | TGTGCCAGCAGTGAGACAGGGTTCGGAACTGAAGCTTTCTTT
TRBJ1-6 | NA | NA | TRBV5-5 | CASSATGTYNSPLHF | TGTGCCAGCAGCGCTACGGGGACCTATAATTCACCCCTCCACTTT
TRBJ2-7 | NA | NA | TRBV28 | CARGADSKYF | TGTGCCAGAGGCGCCGACAGCAAGTACTTC
TRBJ1-6 | NA | TRBD1 | TRBV12-5 | CASGFDPGQGRVSPLHF | TGTGCTAGTGGTTTCGATCCGGGACAGGGACGGGTTTCACCCCTCCACTTT
TRBJ2-2 | NA | NA | TRBV19 | CAGSDRYTGELFF | TGTGCCGGTTCCGACAGATACACCGGGGAGCTGTTTTTT
TRBJ1-2 | NA | NA | TRBV6-5 | CASSYPVVNGYTF | TGTGCCAGCAGTTACCCGGTCGTGAATGGCTACACCTTC
TRBJ2-7 | NA | TRBD2 | TRBV3-1/TRBV3-2 | CASSVRTSGRHYEQYF | TGTGCCAGCAGCGTACGCACTAGCGGGAGACACTACGAGCAGTACTTC
TRBJ2-2 | NA | NA | TRBV5-6 | CASNSGNTGELFF | TGTGCCAGCAACTCAGGGAACACCGGGGAGCTGTTTTTT
TRBJ1-2 | NA | TRBD1 | TRBV18 | CASSPSGTGGVTSGYTF | TGTGCCAGCTCACCATCCGGGACAGGGGGCGTTACGAGTGGCTACACCTTC